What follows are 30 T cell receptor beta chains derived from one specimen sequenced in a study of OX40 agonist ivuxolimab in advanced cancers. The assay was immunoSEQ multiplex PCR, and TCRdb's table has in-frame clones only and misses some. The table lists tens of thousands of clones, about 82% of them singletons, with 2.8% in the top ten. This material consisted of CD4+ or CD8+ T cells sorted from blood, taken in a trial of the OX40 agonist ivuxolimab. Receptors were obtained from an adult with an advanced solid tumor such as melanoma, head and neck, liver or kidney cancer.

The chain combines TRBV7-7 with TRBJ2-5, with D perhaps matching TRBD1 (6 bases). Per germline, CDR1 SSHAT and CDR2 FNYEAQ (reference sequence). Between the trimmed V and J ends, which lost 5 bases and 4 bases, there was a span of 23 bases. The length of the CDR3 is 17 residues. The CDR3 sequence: CASSLKVGVQGRETQYF. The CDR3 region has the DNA TGTGCCAGCAGCCTTAAGGTAGGGGTGCAGGGGAGAGAGACCCAGTACTTC.

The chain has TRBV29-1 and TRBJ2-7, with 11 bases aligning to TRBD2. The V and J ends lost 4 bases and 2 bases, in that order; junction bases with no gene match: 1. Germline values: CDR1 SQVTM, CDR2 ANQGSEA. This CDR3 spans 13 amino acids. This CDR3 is CSVGGLAAYEQYF. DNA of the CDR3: TGCAGCGTTGGGGGACTAGCGGCCTACGAGCAGTACTTC.

CDR3: CASSMGDAGSYEQYF. Here the CDR3 DNA reads TGTGCCAGTAGTATGGGGGACGCTGGCTCCTACGAGCAGTACTTC. V gene TRBV19 combines with J gene TRBJ2-7; D may be TRBD1 or TRBD2 (5 bases each). The germline gives CDR1 LNHDA, CDR2 SQIVND (reference sequence). The CDR3 is 15 amino acids. V lost 3 bases to trimming and J lost 0 bases, with 12 bases between them.

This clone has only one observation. As DNA, the CDR3 is TGCGCCAGCAGCCAAGTTCAGCTCAACACAGATACGCAGTATTTT. It encodes CASSQVQLNTDTQYF. The J gene is TRBJ2-3, the V gene TRBV4-1; D is unclear. Germline CDR1 and CDR2: MGHRA and YSYEKL. The V gene lost 1 base and the J gene lost 2 bases, with 10 bases spanning the gap. This CDR3 spans 15 amino acids.

CDR3 loop: CASSFGRSSYNSPLHF. CDR3 in DNA: TGTGCCAGCAGCTTTGGGAGGAGCTCCTATAATTCACCCCTCCACTTT. The chain employs TRBV7-2 and TRBJ1-6; D gene unclear. This CDR3 has 16 residues. Per germline, CDR1 SGHTA and CDR2 FQGNSA. V was pared by 3 bases and J by 0 bases, with 9 bases between. The full variable domain, rest sourced from reference TRBV7-2 and TRBJ1-6, is GAGVSQSPSNKVTEKGKDVELRCDPISGHTALYWYRQSLGQGLEFLIYFQGNSAPDKSGLPSDRFSAERTGGSVSTLTIQRTQQEDSAVYLCASSFGRSSYNSPLHFGNGTRLTVT.

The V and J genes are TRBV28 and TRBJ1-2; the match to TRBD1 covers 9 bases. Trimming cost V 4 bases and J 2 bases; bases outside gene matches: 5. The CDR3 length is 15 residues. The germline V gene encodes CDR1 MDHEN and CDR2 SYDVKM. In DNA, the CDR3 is TGTGCCAGCAGTTCCCCCGGGACAGGGAACTATGGCTACACCTTC. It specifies CASSSPGTGNYGYTF.

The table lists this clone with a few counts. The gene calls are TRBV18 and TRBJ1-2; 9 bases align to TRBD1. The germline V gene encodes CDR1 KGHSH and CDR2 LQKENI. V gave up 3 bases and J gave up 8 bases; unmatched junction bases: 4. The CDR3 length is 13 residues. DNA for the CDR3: TGTGCCAGCTCACCTAGGACAGGGGACGGCTACACCTTC. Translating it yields CASSPRTGDGYTF.

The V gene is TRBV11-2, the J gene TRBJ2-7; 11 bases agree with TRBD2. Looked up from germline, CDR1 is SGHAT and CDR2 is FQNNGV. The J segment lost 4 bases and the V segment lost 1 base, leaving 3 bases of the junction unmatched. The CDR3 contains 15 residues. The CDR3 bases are TGTGCCAGCAGCTTAGCCGGGACTAGCGGTTACGAGCAGTACTTC. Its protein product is CASSLAGTSGYEQYF.

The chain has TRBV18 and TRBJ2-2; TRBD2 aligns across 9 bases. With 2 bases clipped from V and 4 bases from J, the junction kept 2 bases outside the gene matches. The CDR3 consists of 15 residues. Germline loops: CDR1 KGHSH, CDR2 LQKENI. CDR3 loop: CASSPELAGTGELFF. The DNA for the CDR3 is TGTGCCAGCTCACCAGAACTAGCGGGCACCGGGGAGCTGTTTTTT.

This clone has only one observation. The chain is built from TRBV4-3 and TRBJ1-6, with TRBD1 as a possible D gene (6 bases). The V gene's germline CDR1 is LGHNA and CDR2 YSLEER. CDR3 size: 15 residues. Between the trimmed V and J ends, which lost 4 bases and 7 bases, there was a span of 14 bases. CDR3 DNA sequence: TGCGCCAGCAGCCGGGACACGGACGGGAATTCACCCCTCCACTTT. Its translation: CASSRDTDGNSPLHF.

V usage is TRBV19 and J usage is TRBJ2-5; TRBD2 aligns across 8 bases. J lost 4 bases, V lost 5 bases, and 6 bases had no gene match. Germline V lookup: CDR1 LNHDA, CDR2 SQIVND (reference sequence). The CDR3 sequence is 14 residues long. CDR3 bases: TGTGCCAGTAGTGCTCGGGGGGGCCTAGAGACCCAGTACTTC. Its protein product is CASSARGGLETQYF.

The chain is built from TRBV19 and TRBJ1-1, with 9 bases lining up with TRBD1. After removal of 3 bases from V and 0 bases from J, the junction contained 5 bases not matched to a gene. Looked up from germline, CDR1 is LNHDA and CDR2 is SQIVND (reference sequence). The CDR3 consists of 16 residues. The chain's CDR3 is CASSIAGTGLNTEAFF. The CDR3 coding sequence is TGTGCCAGTAGTATTGCCGGGACAGGGTTGAACACTGAAGCTTTCTTT.

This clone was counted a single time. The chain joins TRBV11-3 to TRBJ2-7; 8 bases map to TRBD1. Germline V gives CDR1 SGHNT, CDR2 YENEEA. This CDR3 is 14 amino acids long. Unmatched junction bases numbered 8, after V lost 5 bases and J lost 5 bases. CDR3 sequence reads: CASSPRTGTDEQYF. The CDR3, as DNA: TGTGCCAGCAGCCCGAGGACAGGGACGGACGAGCAGTACTTC.

CDR3 in DNA: TGTGCCTGGAGACTCGCTGGCGGGAGAGATACGCAGTATTTT. Translating gives CAWRLAGGRDTQYF. The chain joins TRBV30 to TRBJ2-3; TRBD2 matches at 7 bases. CDR1 is GTSNPN and CDR2 is SVGIG in the germline V gene (reference sequence). The J segment lost 5 bases and the V segment lost 3 bases, leaving 8 bases of the junction unmatched. The CDR3 spans 14 residues.

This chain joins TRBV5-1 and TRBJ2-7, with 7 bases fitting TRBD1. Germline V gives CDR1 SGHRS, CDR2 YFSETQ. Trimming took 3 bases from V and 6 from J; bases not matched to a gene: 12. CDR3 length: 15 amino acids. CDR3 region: CASSSLPTGAGEQYF. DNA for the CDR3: TGCGCCAGCAGCTCGCTACCTACAGGGGCGGGCGAGCAGTACTTC.

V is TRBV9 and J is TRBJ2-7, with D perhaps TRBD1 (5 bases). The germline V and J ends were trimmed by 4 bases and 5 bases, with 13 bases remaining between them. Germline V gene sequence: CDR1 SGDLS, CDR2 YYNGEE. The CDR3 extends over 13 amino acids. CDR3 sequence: CASSPVVGHEQYF. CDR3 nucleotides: TGTGCCAGCAGCCCCGTTGTGGGGCACGAGCAGTACTTC.

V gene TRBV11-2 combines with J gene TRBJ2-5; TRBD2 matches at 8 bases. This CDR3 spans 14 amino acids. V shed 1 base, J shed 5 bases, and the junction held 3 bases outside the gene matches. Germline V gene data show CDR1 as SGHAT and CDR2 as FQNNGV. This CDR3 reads CASSLAGGWETQYF. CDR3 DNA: TGTGCCAGCAGCTTAGCGGGGGGGTGGGAGACCCAGTACTTC.

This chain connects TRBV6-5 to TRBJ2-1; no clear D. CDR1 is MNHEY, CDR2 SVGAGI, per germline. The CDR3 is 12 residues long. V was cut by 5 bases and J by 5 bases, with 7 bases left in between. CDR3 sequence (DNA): TGTGCCAGCAGTCAATCCAACAATGAGCAGTTCTTC. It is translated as CASSQSNNEQFF.

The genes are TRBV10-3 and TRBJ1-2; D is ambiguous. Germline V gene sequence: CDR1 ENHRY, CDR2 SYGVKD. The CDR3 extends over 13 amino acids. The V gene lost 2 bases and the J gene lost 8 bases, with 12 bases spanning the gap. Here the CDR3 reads CAISEVVLAGYTF. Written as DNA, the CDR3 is TGTGCCATCAGTGAGGTTGTGTTAGCCGGCTACACCTTC.

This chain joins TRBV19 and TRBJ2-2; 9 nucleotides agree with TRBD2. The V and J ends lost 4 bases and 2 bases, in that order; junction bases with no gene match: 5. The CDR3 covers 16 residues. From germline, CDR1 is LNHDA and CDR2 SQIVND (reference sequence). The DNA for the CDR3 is TGTGCCAGTAGTAGTTTAGCGGGGGCAAACACCGGGGAGCTGTTTTTT. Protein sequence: CASSSLAGANTGELFF.

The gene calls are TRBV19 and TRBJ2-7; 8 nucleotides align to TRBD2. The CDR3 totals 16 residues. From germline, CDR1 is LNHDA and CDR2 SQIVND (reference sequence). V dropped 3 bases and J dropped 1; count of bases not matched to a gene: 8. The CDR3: CASSILHTSGSYEQYF. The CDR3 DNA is TGTGCCAGTAGTATCCTCCACACTAGCGGATCCTACGAGCAGTACTTC.

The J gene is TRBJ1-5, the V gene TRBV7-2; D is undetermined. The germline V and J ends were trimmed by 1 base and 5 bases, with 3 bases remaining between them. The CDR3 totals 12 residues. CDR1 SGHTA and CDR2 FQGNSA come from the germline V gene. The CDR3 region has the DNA TGTGCCAGCAGCTTAGACGATCAGCCCCAGCATTTT. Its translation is CASSLDDQPQHF.

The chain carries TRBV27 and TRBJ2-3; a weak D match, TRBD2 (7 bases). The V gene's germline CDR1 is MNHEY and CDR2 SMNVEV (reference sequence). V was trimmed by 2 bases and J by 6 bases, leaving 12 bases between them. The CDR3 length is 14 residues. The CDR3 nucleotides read TGTGCCAGCAGTTTACCGGGGGGCGACGATACGCAGTATTTT. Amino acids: CASSLPGGDDTQYF.

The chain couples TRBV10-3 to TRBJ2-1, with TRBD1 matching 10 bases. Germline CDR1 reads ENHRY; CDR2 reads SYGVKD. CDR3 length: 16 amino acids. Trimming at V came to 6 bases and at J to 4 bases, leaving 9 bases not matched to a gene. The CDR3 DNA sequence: TGTGCCATCAGCAATGTTGACAGGGGGCTATACAATGAGCAGTTCTTC. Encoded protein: CAISNVDRGLYNEQFF.

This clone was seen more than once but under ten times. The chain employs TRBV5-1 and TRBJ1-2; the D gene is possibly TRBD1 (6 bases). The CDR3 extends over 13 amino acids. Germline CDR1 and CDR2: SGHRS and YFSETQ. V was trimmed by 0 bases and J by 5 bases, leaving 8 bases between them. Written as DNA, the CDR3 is TGCGCCAGCAGCTTGGAGGGGACATATGGCTACACCTTC. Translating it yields CASSLEGTYGYTF.

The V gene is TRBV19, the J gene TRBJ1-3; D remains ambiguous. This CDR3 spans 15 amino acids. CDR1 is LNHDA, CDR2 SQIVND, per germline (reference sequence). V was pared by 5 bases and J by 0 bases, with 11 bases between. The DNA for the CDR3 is TGTGCCAGTAGTGTCGGACGCAACTCTGGAAACACCATATATTTT. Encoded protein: CASSVGRNSGNTIYF.

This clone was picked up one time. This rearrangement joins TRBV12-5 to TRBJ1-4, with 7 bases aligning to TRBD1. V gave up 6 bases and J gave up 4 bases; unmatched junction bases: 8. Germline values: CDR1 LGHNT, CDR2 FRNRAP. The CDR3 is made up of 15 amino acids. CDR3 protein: CASGTGQALNEKLFF. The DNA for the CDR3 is TGTGCTAGTGGAACCGGACAGGCCCTTAATGAAAAACTGTTTTTT.

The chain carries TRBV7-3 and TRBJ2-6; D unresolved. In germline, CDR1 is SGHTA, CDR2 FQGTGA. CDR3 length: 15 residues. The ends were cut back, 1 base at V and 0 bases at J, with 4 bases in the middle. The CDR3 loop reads CASSLRNSGANVLTF. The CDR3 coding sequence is TGTGCCAGCAGCTTAAGGAACTCTGGGGCCAACGTCCTGACTTTC. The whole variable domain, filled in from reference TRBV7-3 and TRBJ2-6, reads GAGVSQTPSNKVTEKGKYVELRCDPISGHTALYWYRQSLGQGPEFLIYFQGTGAADDSGLPNDRFFAVRPEGSVSTLKIQRTERGDSAVYLCASSLRNSGANVLTFGAGSRLTVL.

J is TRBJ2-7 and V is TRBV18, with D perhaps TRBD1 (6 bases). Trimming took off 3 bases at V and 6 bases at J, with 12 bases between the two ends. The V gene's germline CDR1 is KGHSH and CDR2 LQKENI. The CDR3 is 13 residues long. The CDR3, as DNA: TGTGCCAGCTCACCGGGGGCGGGCGCCGAGCAGTACTTC. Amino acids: CASSPGAGAEQYF.

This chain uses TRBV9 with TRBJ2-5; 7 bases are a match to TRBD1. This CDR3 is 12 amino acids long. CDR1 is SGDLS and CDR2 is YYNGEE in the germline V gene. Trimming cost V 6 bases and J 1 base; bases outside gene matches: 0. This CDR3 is CASKGAQETQYF. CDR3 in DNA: TGTGCCAGCAAGGGGGCCCAAGAGACCCAGTACTTC.